This T cell receptor (beta chain) derives from a study of siplizumab effects on memory and regulatory T cells. Study-level points and caveats: Greater diversity than memory cells seemed evident in naive T cells, which also appeared to be major alloresponse contributors.

With respect to this clone: Its antigen is undetermined.

Only in-frame clones appear in the TCRdb table, and some are missing; sequencing was by immunoSEQ multiplex PCR. The sample records around 99,000 clones, 90% to 95% being singletons. V was clipped by 3 bases and J by 2 bases, with 9 bases between them. The CDR3 runs 14 residues. Germline V gene lookup returns CDR1 SEHNR and CDR2 FQNEAQ (reference sequence). V usage is TRBV7-9 and J usage is TRBJ2-3, with TRBD1 as a possible D gene (5 bases). The clonotype was recovered from a human donor in good health. The sequencing input was Tregs sorted from blood. CDR3 DNA: TGTGCCAGCAGCTTCCGGACACACACAGATACGCAGTATTTT. Translation: CASSFRTHTDTQYF.